The 15 T cell receptor beta chains below all came from one sample that was sequenced in a study of cytomegalovirus exposure and HLA in healthy donors. This PCR relied on a set of 60 Vbeta primers and 13 Jbeta primers. Sequencing used immunoSEQ multiplex PCR; TCRdb keeps in-frame clones, though not all of them. The sample carries more than 85,000 clones, approximately 83% recorded once. Material for sequencing was PBMCs. Receptors were obtained from a man aged 35 to 55 in good health and CMV-seronegative.

V usage is TRBV19 and J usage is TRBJ2-3; 10 bases line up with TRBD2. Looked up from germline, CDR1 is LNHDA and CDR2 is SQIVND (reference sequence). Losses at the gene ends were 3 bases for V and 2 bases for J; bases not matched to a gene: 5. The CDR3 has 16 residues. The CDR3 nucleotides read TGTGCCAGTAGTATTAGGCTAGCGGGGGACACAGATACGCAGTATTTT. It specifies CASSIRLAGDTDTQYF.

J is TRBJ1-2 and V is TRBV5-1; D perhaps matches TRBD1 (6 bases). The CDR3 is made up of 13 amino acids. V was clipped by 4 bases and J by 5 bases, with 12 bases between them. Germline loops: CDR1 SGHRS, CDR2 YFSETQ. The CDR3 is CASSDRQDYGYTF. CDR3 nucleotide sequence: TGCGCCAGCAGCGATCGACAGGATTATGGCTACACCTTC.

This clone was seen once. The CDR3 nucleotides read TGTGCCAGTAGTATGATCCCGTCGACAGGGAAGAGCAATCAGCCCCAGCATTTT. This codes for CASSMIPSTGKSNQPQHF. The gene calls are TRBV19 and TRBJ1-5; 7 bases map to TRBD1. The V gene end was trimmed by 3 bases and the J gene end by 1 base; junction bases not matched to a gene: 12. In germline, CDR1 is LNHDA, CDR2 SQIVND (reference sequence). The CDR3 is 18 amino acids. The whole variable domain, remainder taken from reference TRBV19 and TRBJ1-5, is DGGITQSPKYLFRKEGQNVTLSCEQNLNHDAMYWYRQDPGQGLRLIYYSQIVNDFQKGDIAEGYSVSREKKESFPLTVTSAQKNPTAFYLCASSMIPSTGKSNQPQHFGDGTRLSIL.

The V gene is TRBV9, the J gene TRBJ2-7; 7 positions agree with TRBD2. Germline V gene lookup returns CDR1 SGDLS and CDR2 YYNGEE. This CDR3 contains 15 residues. J lost 3 bases, V lost 4 bases, and 10 bases had no gene match. The CDR3 region is CASSPTRGGGYEQYF. The CDR3 DNA reads as TGTGCCAGCAGCCCCACCCGGGGCGGGGGCTACGAGCAGTACTTC.

V gene TRBV19 combines with J gene TRBJ1-2; 7 bases line up with TRBD1. Losses at the gene ends were 7 bases for V and 7 bases for J; bases not matched to a gene: 6. The CDR3 runs 12 residues. Germline V gene data show CDR1 as LNHDA and CDR2 as SQIVND (reference sequence). The CDR3 region is CASTTDRAGYTF. Here the CDR3 DNA reads TGTGCCAGTACAACCGACAGGGCTGGCTACACCTTC.

V gene TRBV5-1 combines with J gene TRBJ2-5; weak D call: TRBD2 (7 bases). Looked up from germline, CDR1 is SGHRS and CDR2 is YFSETQ. Trimming removed 2 bases at V and 0 bases at J, with 11 bases between. This CDR3 has 15 residues. The CDR3 loop is CASSLEGGYQETQYF. The CDR3 DNA reads TGCGCCAGCAGCTTAGAGGGGGGGTACCAAGAGACCCAGTACTTC.

The DNA of the CDR3 is TGTGCCAGCAGTTTGGGACAGGCCGATCAGCCCCAGCATTTT. This encodes CASSLGQADQPQHF. V gene TRBV28 combines with J gene TRBJ1-5; 8 positions match TRBD1. The germline V gene encodes CDR1 MDHEN and CDR2 SYDVKM. With V trimmed by 3 bases and J by 5 bases, 3 bases remained unmatched. The CDR3 consists of 14 residues.

This rearrangement joins TRBV4-3 to TRBJ1-3; 8 nucleotides align to TRBD1. The CDR3 contains 16 residues. Germline CDR1 LGHNA, CDR2 YSLEER. J lost 4 bases, V lost 4 bases, and 9 bases had no gene match. The CDR3 loop is CASSRLTGVPGNTIYF. DNA of the CDR3: TGCGCCAGCAGCCGATTGACAGGGGTGCCAGGAAACACCATATATTTT.

This chain links TRBV7-2 with TRBJ1-2; no definite D call. The CDR3 is 12 residues long. Trimming pared 1 base from V and 5 bases from J, leaving 5 bases between. Germline CDR1 is SGHTA and CDR2 is FQGNSA. CDR3 residues: CASSLVGYGYTF. Here the CDR3 DNA reads TGTGCCAGCAGCTTAGTCGGTTATGGCTACACCTTC.

The CDR3 spells CASSVGDSGGNTDTQYF. In DNA form, the CDR3 reads TGTGCCAGCAGCGTAGGAGATAGCGGGGGGAACACAGATACGCAGTATTTT. V is TRBV9 and J is TRBJ2-3, with 10 bases aligning to TRBD2. Unmatched junction bases numbered 6, after V lost 0 bases and J lost 2 bases. Germline V gives CDR1 SGDLS, CDR2 YYNGEE. The CDR3 loop spans 17 amino acids. Variable domain in full (rest from reference TRBV9 and TRBJ2-3): DSGVTQTPKHLITATGQRVTLRCSPRSGDLSVYWYQQSLDQGLQFLIQYYNGEERAKGNILERFSAQQFPDLHSELNLSSLELGDSALYFCASSVGDSGGNTDTQYFGPGTRLTVL.

The chain is built from TRBV11-1 and TRBJ2-1; perhaps TRBD2 as D (5 bases). V dropped 5 bases and J dropped 4 bases, with 21 bases sitting between them. The CDR3 length is 17 residues. Germline V gene lookup returns CDR1 SGHAT and CDR2 FQDESV (reference sequence). CDR3 nucleotide sequence: TGTGCCAGCAGCATATTAGGGCCGGGTAGCGCTTACAATGAGCAGTTCTTC. Translating it yields CASSILGPGSAYNEQFF.

The chain couples TRBV9 to TRBJ2-5, with TRBD1 matching over 7 bases. The CDR3 is made up of 14 amino acids. V lost 2 bases, J lost 2 bases, and 3 bases stayed unmatched. From germline, CDR1 is SGDLS and CDR2 YYNGEE. The CDR3 nucleotides are TGTGCCAGCAGCGTCAAGGACAGGCAAGAGACCCAGTACTTC. This encodes CASSVKDRQETQYF.

The CDR3 here is CASSYKGGEDTQYF. In nucleotides, the CDR3 is TGTGCCAGCAGTTACAAAGGCGGAGAGGATACGCAGTATTTT. J is TRBJ2-3 and V is TRBV6-6, with D unclear. CDR1 is MNHNY, CDR2 SVGAGI, per germline (reference sequence). V was trimmed by 2 bases and J by 6 bases, leaving 12 bases between them. There are 14 residues in the CDR3.

V and J are TRBV28 and TRBJ1-2, with a weak D call TRBD1 (5 bases). Germline CDR1 MDHEN, CDR2 SYDVKM. The CDR3 sequence is 17 residues long. Trimming shortened V by 2 bases and J by 0 bases, and 16 bases separated the two germline ends. CDR3 protein: CASSLTSGTSSNYGYTF. CDR3 nucleotides: TGTGCCAGCAGTTTAACGTCCGGGACTTCCTCTAACTATGGCTACACCTTC.

J is TRBJ2-2 and V is TRBV6-1; D might be TRBD1 (6 bases). The V gene's germline CDR1 is MNHNS and CDR2 SASEGT. V lost 1 base and J 3 bases, leaving 9 bases between the germline ends. This CDR3 is built from 15 residues. The CDR3 loop is CASSEDRVYTGELFF. The DNA of the CDR3 is TGTGCCAGCAGTGAAGACAGGGTGTACACCGGGGAGCTGTTTTTT.